Presented here are 24 T cell receptor beta chains from one specimen sequenced in a study of shared clonotypes between healthy human individuals. Measured with immunoSEQ multiplex PCR; TCRdb has only the in-frame clones, and not every one. The sample includes about 1.5 million clones, roughly 97% seen only once; the top ten take over 1%. The source material was naive CD4+ T cells sorted from blood. Subset of the sample: CD45RA+ positively selected. The receptors here all came from a man aged 25 to 45 in good health.

The CDR3 reads CASSTDWAGNTEAFF. The CDR3 DNA reads as TGTGCCAGCAGTACTGATTGGGCAGGGAACACTGAAGCTTTCTTT. The chain recombines TRBV28 with TRBJ1-1; D remains unclear. Deletions cut 5 bases from V and 1 base from J, with 14 bases between. This CDR3 is 15 amino acids long. The germline gives CDR1 MDHEN, CDR2 SYDVKM.

The chain has TRBV10-3 and TRBJ1-1, with a tentative D call TRBD1 (6 bases). The CDR3 runs 14 residues. Between the trimmed V and J ends, which lost 0 bases and 5 bases, there was a span of 10 bases. Germline loops: CDR1 ENHRY, CDR2 SYGVKD. CDR3 nucleotides: TGTGCCATCAGTGAGTCCGGGGGCTCGACTGAAGCTTTCTTT. This sequence encodes CAISESGGSTEAFF.

A single count supports this clone. The chain couples TRBV7-2 to TRBJ1-4, with D possibly TRBD1 on 5 matching bases. This CDR3 is built from 13 residues. Germline loops: CDR1 SGHTA, CDR2 FQGNSA. The V end was cut by 5 bases, the J end by 3 bases, with 7 bases between. Here the CDR3 reads CASSPGANEKLFF. Here the CDR3 DNA reads TGTGCCAGCAGCCCGGGGGCTAATGAAAAACTGTTTTTT.

This sequence joins TRBV5-6 and TRBJ2-7, with TRBD1 identical over 7 bases. This CDR3 is built from 15 residues. The V gene end was trimmed by 3 bases and the J gene end by 9 bases; junction bases not matched to a gene: 15. Germline V CDR1 and CDR2: SGHDT, YYEEEE. CDR3 in amino acids: CASSYALGTDATQYF. CDR3 coding DNA: TGTGCCAGCAGCTACGCTCTCGGGACAGACGCCACGCAGTACTTC.

This clone was detected only once. The V call is TRBV5-1, the J call TRBJ2-3; weak D call: TRBD2 (6 bases). Trimming took off 5 bases at V and 0 bases at J, with 7 bases between the two ends. CDR3 size: 13 residues. The V gene's germline CDR1 is SGHRS and CDR2 YFSETQ. In DNA, the CDR3 is TGCGCCAGCAGACTAGCCAGCACAGATACGCAGTATTTT. This translates into CASRLASTDTQYF.

The genes are TRBV11-2 and TRBJ2-7, with 7 bases aligning to TRBD1. CDR1 and CDR2 (germline): SGHAT, FQNNGV. The CDR3 loop spans 15 amino acids. The ends lost 0 bases at V and 3 bases at J; junction bases unmatched: 5. CDR3 loop: CASSLELGQYYEQYF. The CDR3 DNA follows: TGTGCCAGCAGCTTAGAGTTGGGACAGTACTACGAGCAGTACTTC.

V and J are TRBV6-5 and TRBJ2-1; TRBD2 is a possible D gene (5 bases). Trimming removed 5 bases at V and 7 bases at J, with 15 bases between. The CDR3 runs 14 residues. Per the germline V gene, CDR1 is MNHEY and CDR2 is SVGAGI. The CDR3 here is CASSLLRVTNEQFF. The CDR3 region has the DNA TGTGCCAGCAGTCTCCTGCGGGTCACAAATGAGCAGTTCTTC.

The rearrangement joins TRBV12-5 to TRBJ2-1; 7 bases are shared with TRBD2. Trimming cost V 2 bases and J 0 bases; bases outside gene matches: 7. The CDR3 spans 17 residues. The germline gives CDR1 LGHNT, CDR2 FRNRAP. The CDR3 DNA sequence: TGTGCTAGTGGTTTGTCGAAAGCGGGGAGCTCCTACAATGAGCAGTTCTTC. Protein: CASGLSKAGSSYNEQFF.

The chain uses TRBV30 and TRBJ2-1; D assignment may be TRBD1 or TRBD2 (5 bases each). From germline, CDR1 is GTSNPN and CDR2 SVGIG (reference sequence). The CDR3 runs to 14 residues. V shed 4 bases and J shed 0 bases, with 10 bases lying between them. The chain's CDR3 is CAWNPGSSYNEQFF. The CDR3 nucleotides are TGTGCCTGGAATCCAGGGAGCTCCTACAATGAGCAGTTCTTC.

As for this clone: Other DNA sequences in this sample translate to the same CDR3. The V gene is TRBV5-1, the J gene TRBJ2-2, with TRBD1 matching 7 bases. Per germline, CDR1 SGHRS and CDR2 YFSETQ. V gave up 0 bases and J gave up 7 bases; unmatched junction bases: 3. The CDR3 runs to 14 residues. The CDR3 bases are TGCGCCAGCAGCTTGGACAGGGGTGGCGGGGAGCTGTTTTTT. Amino acids: CASSLDRGGGELFF.

The J gene is TRBJ1-4, the V gene TRBV18; D is possibly TRBD1 (5 bases). The CDR3 sequence is 14 residues long. Germline-derived CDR1 and CDR2 are KGHSH and LQKENI. Trimming took off 0 bases at V and 8 bases at J, with 10 bases between the two ends. CDR3 bases: TGTGCCAGCTCACCACCGGGACGCTACGAAAAACTGTTTTTT. Protein product: CASSPPGRYEKLFF.

This sequence joins TRBV14 and TRBJ1-2; D gene uncertain. Between the trimmed V and J ends, which lost 4 bases and 8 bases, there was a span of 14 bases. Germline values: CDR1 SGHDN, CDR2 FVKESK. The CDR3 has 13 residues. CDR3: CASSPTRSGGYTF. CDR3 nucleotides: TGTGCCAGCAGCCCAACCCGGAGCGGAGGCTACACCTTC.

This clone was picked up one time. The V call is TRBV29-1, the J call TRBJ2-5; no reliable D call. The CDR3 is 12 amino acids. The germline V gene encodes CDR1 SQVTM and CDR2 ANQGSEA. Trimming took off 2 bases at V and 5 bases at J, with 9 bases between the two ends. The CDR3 bases are TGCAGCGTTGAACAGGCCCCGGAGACCCAGTACTTC. Its protein product is CSVEQAPETQYF. Combining the CDR3 with reference TRBV29-1 and TRBJ2-5 gives the whole variable domain SAVISQKPSRDICQRGTSLTIQCQVDSQVTMMFWYRQQPGQSLTLIATANQGSEATYESGFVIDKFPISRPNLTFSTLTVSNMSPEDSSIYLCSVEQAPETQYFGPGTRLLVL.

This chain links TRBV19 with TRBJ2-7; D is possibly TRBD1 (5 bases). Trimming removed 1 base at V and 4 bases at J, with 14 bases between. This CDR3 comprises 15 residues. Germline-derived CDR1 and CDR2 are LNHDA and SQIVND (reference sequence). For the CDR3, the DNA is TGTGCCAGTAGTATAGGGGGCACCCTACCTTACGAGCAGTACTTC. Translating gives CASSIGGTLPYEQYF.

The chain links TRBV18 to TRBJ1-1; D uncertain. There are 12 residues in the CDR3. Germline V gives CDR1 KGHSH, CDR2 LQKENI. V dropped 5 bases and J dropped 8 bases, with 12 bases sitting between them. The DNA of the CDR3 is TGTGCCAGCTCAGAGACGGGATACGAAGCTTTCTTT. Its protein product is CASSETGYEAFF.

This rearrangement joins TRBV27 to TRBJ2-7; 9 bases match TRBD2. CDR1 MNHEY and CDR2 SMNVEV come from the germline V gene (reference sequence). This CDR3 is built from 17 residues. V trimming: 4 bases; J trimming: 1 base; junction bases outside the gene matches: 11. DNA for the CDR3: TGTGCCAGCAGTTCCCGTCGGCGGGAGGGTGGGTCCTACGAGCAGTACTTC. This codes for CASSSRRREGGSYEQYF.

The chain combines TRBV5-8 with TRBJ1-5, with 10 bases that match TRBD1. After removal of 6 bases from V and 7 bases from J, the junction contained 16 bases not matched to a gene. The CDR3 extends over 17 amino acids. Germline values: CDR1 SGHTS, CDR2 YDEGEE. DNA for the CDR3: TGTGCCAGCAACCCCGCGAACGTACGGACAGGGGGGCAGCCCCAGCATTTT. This translates into CASNPANVRTGGQPQHF. The variable domain in full, completed from reference TRBV5-8 and TRBJ1-5, reads EAGVTQSPTHLIKTRGQQATLRCSPISGHTSVYWYQQALGLGLQFLLWYDEGEERNRGNFPPRFSGRQFPNYSSELNVNALELEDSALYLCASNPANVRTGGQPQHFGDGTRLSIL.

CDR3 coding DNA: TGTGCCACCGGTATCACAGGGGTCCATGAGCAGTTCTTC. Translated: CATGITGVHEQFF. The rearrangement joins TRBV25-1 to TRBJ2-1, with 7 nucleotides matching TRBD1. In germline, CDR1 is MGHDK, CDR2 SYGVNS. With 10 bases clipped from V and 8 bases from J, the junction kept 11 bases outside the gene matches. The CDR3 is 13 residues long.

The rearrangement joins TRBV11-3 to TRBJ2-1; possible D gene TRBD2, 6 bases. CDR3 size: 13 residues. Trimming took 4 bases from V and 3 from J, leaving 7 bases between them. Germline lookup yields CDR1 SGHNT and CDR2 YENEEA. The CDR3 coding sequence is TGTGCCAGCAGCTCGCGGGACTACAATGAGCAGTTCTTC. It specifies CASSSRDYNEQFF.

The chain recombines TRBV18 with TRBJ2-1; D remains ambiguous. From germline, CDR1 is KGHSH and CDR2 LQKENI. Trimming stripped 0 bases from V and 5 bases from J, with 11 bases between. The CDR3 has 15 residues. DNA of the CDR3: TGTGCCAGCTCACCACCTGGGCCTAGGAACAATGAGCAGTTCTTC. Translated: CASSPPGPRNNEQFF. Using reference TRBV18 and TRBJ2-1 for the parts outside the CDR3, the full variable domain is NAGVMQNPRHLVRRRGQEARLRCSPMKGHSHVYWYRQLPEEGLKFMVYLQKENIIDESGMPKERFSAEFPKEGPSILRIQQVVRGDSAAYFCASSPPGPRNNEQFFGPGTRLTVL.

The count of this clone is one. This rearrangement joins TRBV19 to TRBJ1-1; D is perhaps TRBD1 (5 bases). The CDR3 totals 12 residues. CDR1 is LNHDA, CDR2 SQIVND, per germline (reference sequence). V gave up 7 bases and J gave up 4 bases, with 10 bases separating them. The CDR3 loop reads CASTQRGTEAFF. The CDR3, as DNA: TGTGCCAGTACTCAGAGGGGCACTGAAGCTTTCTTT.

This chain joins TRBV19 and TRBJ2-7; 11 bases map to TRBD1. From germline, CDR1 is LNHDA and CDR2 SQIVND (reference sequence). CDR3 length: 16 residues. J lost 1 base, V lost 4 bases, and 6 bases had no gene match. CDR3 amino acids: CASSTPRDRGSYEQYF. CDR3 DNA sequence: TGTGCCAGTAGTACCCCCCGGGACAGGGGGTCCTACGAGCAGTACTTC.

The CDR3 spells CASSLFDRGGNQPQHF. The CDR3, as DNA: TGTGCCAGCAGCTTGTTTGACAGGGGAGGCAATCAGCCCCAGCATTTT. The chain has TRBV5-6 and TRBJ1-5; TRBD1 aligns across 8 bases. Trimming cost V 1 base and J 2 bases; bases outside gene matches: 5. The CDR3 contains 16 residues. CDR1 and CDR2 from the germline V gene are SGHDT and YYEEEE.

Of note for this clone: One end of the junction does not line up with germline, which may come from a read error. At the DNA level, this CDR3 is encoded by other sequences in the same sample as well. This chain uses TRBV5-1 with TRBJ2-6; 11 nucleotides match TRBD2. Germline CDR1 and CDR2: SGHRS and YFSETQ. The CDR3 loop spans 19 amino acids. CDR3 DNA sequence: TGCGCCAGCAGCTACTTCCTACTAGCGGGAGCTGCTGGGGCTAACGTCCTGACTTTC. Translated, it gives CASSYFLLAGAAGANVLTF.